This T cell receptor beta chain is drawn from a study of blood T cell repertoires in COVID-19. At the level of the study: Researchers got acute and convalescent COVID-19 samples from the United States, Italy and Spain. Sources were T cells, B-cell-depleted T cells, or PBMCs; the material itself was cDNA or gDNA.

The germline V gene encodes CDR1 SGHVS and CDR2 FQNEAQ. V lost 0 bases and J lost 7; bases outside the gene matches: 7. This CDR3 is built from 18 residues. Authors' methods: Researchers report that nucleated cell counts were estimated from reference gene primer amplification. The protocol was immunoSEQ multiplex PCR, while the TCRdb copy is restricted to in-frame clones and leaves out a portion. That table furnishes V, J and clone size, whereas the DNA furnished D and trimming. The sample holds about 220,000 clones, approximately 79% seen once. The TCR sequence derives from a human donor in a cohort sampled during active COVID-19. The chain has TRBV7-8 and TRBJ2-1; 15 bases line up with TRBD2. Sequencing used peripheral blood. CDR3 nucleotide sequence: TGTGCCAGCAGCTTAGCGCTCGGACTAGCGGGAGGGAAAAATGAGCAGTTCTTC. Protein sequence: CASSLALGLAGGKNEQFF.